This T cell receptor beta chain was found in a study of CD8 T cells in Susac syndrome. Random hexamers were used to reverse transcribe an amount of roughly 0.5 to 1 ug RNA. TCRdb reprocessed the immunoSEQ multiplex PCR reads via MiXCR and lists one record per CDR3 protein. Of around 170,000 distinct CDR3 sequences detected, just under 95% appear once; the ten largest clones hold around 0.16%. With 7 bases removed from V and 3 bases from J, the gap between germline ends came to 14 bases. CDR1 and CDR2 from the germline V gene are SGHRS and YFSETQ. This CDR3 is built from 13 residues. Sequencing input: CD8+ T cells from PBMCs. The chain links TRBV5-1 to TRBJ2-7; weak D call: TRBD1 (5 bases). This receptor was taken from a human donor with Susac syndrome. The CDR3 DNA reads as TGCGCCAGCGGCGGACAAGAAGGCTACGAGCAGTACTTC. Translation gives CASGGQEGYEQYF.